A single sample gave rise to the 25 T cell receptor beta chains below, sequenced in a study of blood T cell repertoires in COVID-19. Method: immunoSEQ multiplex PCR; TCRdb's copy keeps in-frame clones and lacks some. The table has approximately 160,000 clones, around 82% seen once. What was sequenced was peripheral blood. The receptors here all came from a man between 18 and 35 years old with active or convalescent COVID-19.

V is TRBV6-5 and J is TRBJ2-7, with D possibly matching TRBD2 (5 bases). V was cut by 0 bases and J by 7 bases, with 16 bases left in between. Germline V CDR1 and CDR2: MNHEY, SVGAGI. The CDR3 length is 15 residues. The CDR3 DNA reads as TGTGCCAGCAGTTACTCAGGGTCCGGATGGAGGGAGCAGTACTTC. It translates to CASSYSGSGWREQYF.

This clone was seen a single time. The chain employs TRBV7-9 and TRBJ1-2; 9 bases are shared with TRBD1. This CDR3 is built from 18 residues. Germline V gene data show CDR1 as SEHNR and CDR2 as FQNEAQ (reference sequence). V trimming: 4 bases; J trimming: 1 base; junction bases outside the gene matches: 13. CDR3 bases: TGTGCCAGCAGCTCTCGAGGAGGACAGGGGAATTTTAACTATGGCTACACCTTC. Residues: CASSSRGGQGNFNYGYTF.

The chain is built from TRBV18 and TRBJ1-1; 7 nucleotides align to TRBD1. V shed 4 bases and J 4 bases; nucleotides not matched to a gene: 6. CDR1 KGHSH and CDR2 LQKENI come from the germline V gene. The CDR3 extends over 14 amino acids. The CDR3 region has the DNA TGTGCCAGCTCACAAACAGGGGAATCCACTGAAGCTTTCTTT. Translation gives CASSQTGESTEAFF.

The chain uses TRBV6-2 or TRBV6-3 and TRBJ2-1, with 8 bases lining up with TRBD2. The CDR3 has 17 amino acids. Germline V lookup: CDR1 MNHEY, CDR2 SVGEGT. J was trimmed by 2 bases and V by 5 bases; bases with no gene match: 11. The CDR3: CASSPPGGRHTYNEQFF. The CDR3 coding sequence is TGTGCCAGCAGTCCCCCGGGCGGGAGGCACACCTACAATGAGCAGTTCTTC.

This chain joins TRBV2 and TRBJ2-1; 7 bases align to TRBD1. CDR1 and CDR2 (germline): SNHLY, FYNNEI. The V and J ends lost 4 bases and 8 bases, in that order; junction bases with no gene match: 11. The CDR3 consists of 15 residues. The CDR3 here is CASSVGTDFWDEQFF. CDR3 DNA sequence: TGTGCCAGCAGTGTAGGGACAGACTTTTGGGATGAGCAGTTCTTC.

The V and J genes are TRBV5-6 and TRBJ1-2, with D tentatively TRBD1 (6 bases). From germline, CDR1 is SGHDT and CDR2 YYEEEE. V was clipped by 1 base and J by 1 base, with 8 bases between them. CDR3 length: 14 residues. The CDR3 reads CASSLTGINYGYTF. CDR3 coding DNA: TGTGCCAGCAGCTTGACAGGGATTAACTATGGCTACACCTTC.

This clone appeared once. The chain joins TRBV7-9 to TRBJ2-7; a possible D gene is TRBD2 (5 bases). CDR3 length: 16 residues. Per the germline V gene, CDR1 is SEHNR and CDR2 is FQNEAQ (reference sequence). Trimming cost V 1 base and J 2 bases, with 15 bases left between them. The CDR3 DNA is TGTGCCAGCAGCTTAGTACGGGGATCGAAGACCTACGAGCAGTACTTC. Its protein product is CASSLVRGSKTYEQYF.

The chain is built from TRBV5-4 and TRBJ1-2; D is undetermined. Germline V gives CDR1 SGHNT, CDR2 YYREEE (reference sequence). Trimming left V 4 bases short and J 3 bases short, with 19 bases between. The CDR3 spans 16 residues. CDR3 protein: CASSPGVERADYGYTF. The CDR3, as DNA: TGTGCCAGCAGCCCCGGAGTGGAGAGGGCCGACTATGGCTACACCTTC.

The genes are TRBV27 and TRBJ1-2; D perhaps matches TRBD1 (6 bases). The CDR3 spans 17 residues. Trimming took off 2 bases at V and 0 bases at J, with 16 bases between the two ends. Germline assignment: CDR1 MNHEY and CDR2 SMNVEV (reference sequence). The CDR3 DNA reads TGTGCCAGCAGTTTACGACCCGGGGGGCTAGCTAACTATGGCTACACCTTC. Its translation: CASSLRPGGLANYGYTF.

This clone has just one count. This rearrangement joins TRBV6-1 to TRBJ1-2; D is ambiguous. Germline CDR1 MNHNS, CDR2 SASEGT. V was trimmed by 0 bases and J by 3 bases, leaving 5 bases between them. The CDR3 is 13 amino acids. The CDR3 DNA reads as TGTGCCAGCAGTGAAGCCGGGTACTATGGCTACACCTTC. Its translation is CASSEAGYYGYTF.

The chain joins TRBV5-4 to TRBJ2-1; 8 nucleotides match TRBD2. CDR1 SGHNT and CDR2 YYREEE come from the germline V gene (reference sequence). V shed 5 bases and J 6 bases; nucleotides not matched to a gene: 4. This CDR3 comprises 13 residues. Here the CDR3 reads CASSLAGSNEQFF. CDR3 sequence (DNA): TGTGCCAGCAGTCTAGCGGGTAGCAATGAGCAGTTCTTC.

The chain is built from TRBV19 and TRBJ1-2; D gene uncertain. The V gene lost 5 bases and the J gene lost 3 bases, with 16 bases spanning the gap. CDR3 length equals 15 residues. Per the germline V gene, CDR1 is LNHDA and CDR2 is SQIVND (reference sequence). CDR3 DNA: TGTGCCAGTAGTCGCGAAGGGTTGGAGGACTATGGCTACACCTTC. Translating it yields CASSREGLEDYGYTF.

The chain joins TRBV5-6 to TRBJ2-3, with D possibly TRBD1 on 6 matching bases. Germline CDR1 and CDR2: SGHDT and YYEEEE. This CDR3 has 15 amino acids. Trimming left V 1 base short and J 4 bases short, with 13 bases between. This chain's CDR3 is CASSLRYRAPDTQYF. The CDR3 DNA reads TGTGCCAGCAGCTTGCGGTACAGGGCACCAGATACGCAGTATTTT.

V is TRBV11-2 and J is TRBJ2-2, with TRBD1 matching 8 bases. CDR3 length equals 13 residues. Per germline, CDR1 SGHAT and CDR2 FQNNGV. The V segment lost 5 bases and the J segment 6 bases; nucleotides outside the gene matches: 2. The DNA for the CDR3 is TGTGCCAGCAGCCCGGACAGGGCCGGGGAGCTGTTTTTT. The encoded protein is CASSPDRAGELFF.

This clone was seen a few times. CDR3 sequence: CAGTPGQGAGNTGELFF. The CDR3 DNA follows: TGTGCCGGTACTCCGGGACAGGGGGCAGGGAACACCGGGGAGCTGTTTTTT. This chain connects TRBV2 to TRBJ2-2; 12 bases match TRBD1. V dropped 11 bases and J dropped 1; count of bases not matched to a gene: 11. This CDR3 has 17 residues. Germline V lookup: CDR1 SNHLY, CDR2 FYNNEI.

This clone was counted a few times. The rearrangement uses TRBV19 and TRBJ1-2; TRBD1 might be the D (6 bases). Germline V gene sequence: CDR1 LNHDA, CDR2 SQIVND (reference sequence). Trimming pared 3 bases from V and 1 base from J, leaving 12 bases between. The CDR3 spans 15 residues. This chain's CDR3 is CASSMPGHLNYGYTF. The CDR3 DNA reads TGTGCCAGTAGTATGCCGGGACACCTTAACTATGGCTACACCTTC.

This sequence joins TRBV5-1 and TRBJ1-6; 7 nucleotides line up with TRBD1. In germline, CDR1 is SGHRS, CDR2 YFSETQ. The CDR3 contains 16 residues. V shed 4 bases and J 2 bases; nucleotides not matched to a gene: 6. The CDR3 region has the DNA TGCGCCAGCAGCCCGGGACAGCTGGCCTATAATTCACCCCTCCACTTT. It is translated as CASSPGQLAYNSPLHF.

V and J are TRBV3-1 (or the pseudogene TRBV3-2) and TRBJ1-2; TRBD1 might be the D (5 bases). This CDR3 has 14 amino acids. The ends were cut back, 3 bases at V and 4 bases at J, with 12 bases in the middle. CDR1 is LGHDT and CDR2 is YNNKEL in the germline V gene (reference sequence). This CDR3 reads CASSHGQGRYGYTF. CDR3 nucleotide sequence: TGTGCCAGCAGCCATGGGCAGGGCCGCTATGGCTACACCTTC.

The chain carries TRBV29-1 and TRBJ2-7, with a weak D call TRBD1 (6 bases). CDR3 length: 13 residues. V shed 5 bases and J shed 7 bases, with 18 bases lying between them. Germline loops: CDR1 SQVTM, CDR2 ANQGSEA. The CDR3 region is CSVNWAGAGEQYF. The CDR3 nucleotides read TGCAGCGTTAATTGGGCAGGGGCGGGTGAGCAGTACTTC.

The chain is built from TRBV5-1 and TRBJ2-3, with 9 bases matching TRBD1. This CDR3 has 18 residues. Germline values: CDR1 SGHRS, CDR2 YFSETQ. J lost 2 bases, V lost 0 bases, and 10 bases had no gene match. CDR3 DNA: TGCGCCAGCAGCTTGGACCCCGAAAACAGGGGGCTCACAGATACGCAGTATTTT. Translated, it gives CASSLDPENRGLTDTQYF.

CDR3 loop: CASSFGQGSGNTIYF. The CDR3 DNA sequence: TGTGCCAGCAGCTTTGGACAGGGGAGCGGAAACACCATATATTTT. V usage is TRBV7-9 and J usage is TRBJ1-3; the match to TRBD1 covers 9 bases. The V segment lost 3 bases and the J segment 4 bases; nucleotides outside the gene matches: 4. Germline V gene data show CDR1 as SEHNR and CDR2 as FQNEAQ (reference sequence). CDR3 length: 15 amino acids.

This chain's CDR3 is CASSLDGTKYNEQFF. DNA for the CDR3: TGCGCCAGCAGCTTGGATGGGACTAAATACAATGAGCAGTTCTTC. The V gene is TRBV5-1, the J gene TRBJ2-1; 7 bases are a match to TRBD2. The V gene's germline CDR1 is SGHRS and CDR2 YFSETQ. Germline trimming cut 0 bases from V and 4 bases from J; bases unmatched to any gene: 4. This CDR3 is built from 15 residues.

The chain joins TRBV12-5 to TRBJ1-1, with unresolved D. CDR1 is LGHNT, CDR2 FRNRAP, per germline. Trimming shortened V by 1 base and J by 1 base, and 4 bases separated the two germline ends. This CDR3 is built from 13 residues. CDR3 region: CASGLDRNTEAFF. The CDR3 DNA follows: TGTGCTAGTGGTTTGGACAGGAACACTGAAGCTTTCTTT.

The chain recombines TRBV3-1 (or the pseudogene TRBV3-2) with TRBJ1-3; TRBD1 matches at 7 bases. Losses at the gene ends were 4 bases for V and 10 bases for J; bases not matched to a gene: 7. This CDR3 comprises 13 residues. Looked up from germline, CDR1 is LGHDT and CDR2 is YNNKEL (reference sequence). The CDR3 region has the DNA TGTGCCAGCAGCCCGGGGACAGCTACAACCATATATTTT. Translated: CASSPGTATTIYF.

The rearrangement joins TRBV19 to TRBJ1-6; 7 nucleotides match TRBD1. With V trimmed by 7 bases and J by 5 bases, 11 bases remained unmatched. The V gene's germline CDR1 is LNHDA and CDR2 SQIVND (reference sequence). CDR3 length equals 16 residues. This chain's CDR3 is CASTLGSGQHNSPLHF. The CDR3 nucleotides read TGTGCCAGTACCCTCGGGTCGGGACAGCATAATTCACCCCTCCACTTT.